This TCR beta chain is from a study of identical twins. The donors were all healthy and Caucasian. CDR3 size: 15 residues. In germline, CDR1 is SEHNR, CDR2 FQNEAQ (reference sequence). Losses at the gene ends were 6 bases for V and 7 bases for J; bases not matched to a gene: 13. This clonotype was observed at least ten times. TCRdb redid the calling of the 5' RACE reads with MiXCR, one entry per CDR3 protein. The sample records 470,000 or so distinct CDR3 sequences, 20% to 30% being singletons. This sample was shared with a second study, whose subject was T cells expressing NK-cell markers.

The chain has TRBV7-9 and TRBJ2-7; 9 bases line up with TRBD2. The TCR sequence derives from a woman aged 18-30 years in good health. Sequenced input: CD4+ T cells sorted from blood. The CDR3 nucleotides read TGTGCCAGCAGTATAGGAAGCGGGGGGCCGGGGGAGCAGTACTTC. It is translated as CASSIGSGGPGEQYF.